This T cell receptor (beta chain) was captured in a study of T cells in localized non-small cell lung cancer. V lost 3 bases, J lost 0 bases, and 19 bases lay in between. Germline V gives CDR1 SGDLS, CDR2 YYNGEE. This CDR3 is built from 18 residues. Using immunoSEQ multiplex PCR, the repertoire was profiled, and TCRdb retains in-frame clones only, with some absent. The repertoire has approximately 30,000 clones, 86% of them found once; the top ten carry 4% to 5%. This TCR was recovered from a male donor at least 60 years old with stage III lung adenocarcinoma. The source material was peripheral blood, sampled before any cancer treatment. This chain links TRBV9 with TRBJ1-3; TRBD1 might be the D (5 bases). CDR3 DNA sequence: TGTGCCAGCAGCGCCGGCCCCCAGGGTGTAGGCTCTGGAAACACCATATATTTT. Encoded protein: CASSAGPQGVGSGNTIYF.